These T cell receptor beta chains were read from a single sample in a study of neurological immune-mediated disorders. A single record per CDR3 protein comes from TCRdb applying MiXCR to the 5' RACE reads. The sample carries tens of thousands of distinct CDR3 sequences, approximately 2.4% recorded once. Input material: PBMCs. Receptors were obtained from a man in his fifties or sixties with multiple sclerosis. CDR3s include the opening cysteine and the closing phenylalanine or tryptophan. The order of the fields is V gene, J gene, D gene, clone size, CDR3 protein, CDR3 DNA. The D gene is left open where the match is weak. Some rows have no size entry. The others give once, few or many, or a class for an expanded clone.

TRBV4-3	TRBJ2-2	.	many	CASSLASGELFF	TGCGCCAGCAGCCTAGCGAGCGGGGAGCTGTTTTTT
TRBV7-2	TRBJ2-5	TRBD1	many	CASSLSDREETQYF	TGTGCCAGCAGCTTATCGGACAGGGAAGAGACCCAGTACTTC
TRBV12-3/TRBV12-4	TRBJ2-2	.	many	CASSFGGNTGELFF	TGTGCCAGCAGTTTTGGGGGGAACACCGGGGAGCTGTTTTTT
TRBV5-6	TRBJ1-2	.	many	CASSLAGNYGYTF	TGTGCCAGCAGCTTGGCCGGGAACTATGGCTACACCTTC
TRBV12-3/TRBV12-4	TRBJ2-1	TRBD2	many	CASSMRTSGEYEQFF	TGTGCCAGCAGTATGAGGACTAGCGGGGAGTATGAGCAGTTCTTC
TRBV20-1	TRBJ1-4	TRBD1	many	CSAGQETNEKLFF	TGCAGTGCTGGACAGGAAACTAATGAAAAACTGTTTTTT
TRBV27	TRBJ1-1	.	many	CASSLIGTDTEAFF	TGTGCCAGCAGTTTAATCGGGACGGACACTGAAGCTTTCTTT
TRBV7-2	TRBJ2-7	.	many	CASRKGQGSYEQYF	TGTGCCAGCCGTAAAGGCCAAGGGTCCTACGAGCAGTACTTC
TRBV5-5	TRBJ1-2	.	many	CASSLDLTYTF	TGTGCCAGCAGCTTAGACCTTACCTACACCTTC
TRBV6-2/TRBV6-3	TRBJ2-3	.	many	CASSLATDTTDTQYF	TGTGCCAGCAGTCTTGCGACCGATACCACAGATACGCAGTATTTT
TRBV2	TRBJ2-5	TRBD1	many	CASTTTQTGSETQYF	TGTGCCAGCACTACTACGCAGACAGGGTCCGAGACCCAGTACTTC
TRBV2	TRBJ2-3	.	many	CASRPAADTQYF	TGTGCCAGCCGTCCAGCAGCAGATACGCAGTATTTT
TRBV20-1	TRBJ1-5	TRBD1	many	CSARRSRGSNQPQHF	TGCAGTGCTAGACGTTCCAGGGGGAGCAATCAGCCCCAGCATTTT
TRBV3-1	TRBJ2-1	.	many	CASSQDTAGASLNEQFF	TGTGCCAGCAGCCAAGATACGGCGGGGGCCTCTCTCAATGAGCAGTTCTTC
TRBV20-1	TRBJ1-2	.	many	CSASIGEGSSNYGYTF	TGCAGTGCTAGCATTGGAGAGGGGAGCTCAAACTATGGCTACACCTTC
TRBV7-2	TRBJ1-2	.	many	CASSASVGDYGYTF	TGTGCCAGCAGCGCCTCGGTAGGAGACTATGGCTACACCTTC
TRBV12-3/TRBV12-4	TRBJ1-1	TRBD1	many	CASSPSQGALGHEAFF	TGTGCCAGCAGTCCCTCTCAGGGGGCGCTTGGGCATGAAGCTTTCTTT
TRBV7-3	TRBJ2-5	.	many	CASSLQPGKTETQYF	TGTGCCAGCAGCTTACAGCCAGGGAAAACGGAGACCCAGTACTTC
TRBV7-9	TRBJ1-6	.	medium-sized	CASSLEVSNSPLHF	TGTGCCAGCAGCTTAGAAGTGTCTAATTCACCCCTCCACTTT
TRBV4-1	TRBJ2-5	.	many	CASSQDAGDQETQYF	TGCGCCAGCAGCCAAGATGCAGGGGACCAAGAGACCCAGTACTTC
TRBV7-8	TRBJ1-1	.	many	CASSLWNTEAFF	TGTGCCAGCAGCTTATGGAACACTGAAGCTTTCTTT
TRBV6-1	TRBJ1-4	.	many	CASSEAPKGSEKLFF	TGTGCCAGCAGTGAAGCGCCTAAAGGGTCTGAAAAACTGTTTTTT
TRBV5-1	TRBJ1-1	.	many	CASSPGDGGAEAFF	TGCGCCAGCAGCCCCGGGGACGGCGGGGCTGAAGCTTTCTTT
TRBV12-3/TRBV12-4	TRBJ1-5	.	many	CASSPGRGTQPQHF	TGTGCCAGCAGTCCCGGTCGGGGAACACAGCCCCAGCATTTT
TRBV20-1	TRBJ1-5	.	many	CSVSLGVYQPQHF	TGCAGTGTGAGTCTAGGGGTTTATCAGCCCCAGCATTTT
TRBV7-8	TRBJ1-1	.	many	CASRLQGLTEAFF	TGTGCCAGCAGGCTTCAGGGGTTGACTGAAGCTTTCTTT
TRBV12-3/TRBV12-4	TRBJ2-5	.	many	CASSWSGSASETQYF	TGTGCCAGCAGCTGGTCGGGGTCTGCCTCGGAGACCCAGTACTTC
TRBV3-1	TRBJ1-3	.	many	CASSQVLGGPGNTIYF	TGTGCCAGCAGCCAAGTTCTTGGGGGACCTGGAAACACCATATATTTT
TRBV20-1	TRBJ1-2	TRBD1	.	CSARAGTANYGYTF	TGCAGTGCTAGAGCTGGGACAGCAAACTATGGCTACACCTTC
TRBV6-5	TRBJ1-1	TRBD1	many	CASSTVPGQEAFF	TGTGCCAGCAGTACTGTACCGGGACAGGAAGCTTTCTTT
TRBV10-3	TRBJ2-3	.	many	CAIRGRANTDTQYF	TGTGCCATCCGAGGCAGGGCCAACACAGATACGCAGTATTTT
TRBV12-3/TRBV12-4	TRBJ1-6	TRBD1	many	CASSAGTGRRYSPLHF	TGTGCCAGCAGTGCAGGGACAGGGCGGCGGTATTCACCCCTCCACTTT
TRBV12-3/TRBV12-4	TRBJ2-1	TRBD2	many	CASTGPGGEQFF	TGTGCCAGCACTGGGCCGGGAGGGGAGCAGTTCTTC
TRBV6-2/TRBV6-3	TRBJ1-1	.	many	CASSYPPGFMNTEAFF	TGTGCCAGCAGTTACCCCCCCGGATTTATGAACACTGAAGCTTTCTTT
TRBV5-1	TRBJ1-3	.	many	CASSLDTVGNTIYF	TGCGCCAGCAGCTTGGATACGGTAGGAAACACCATATATTTT
TRBV5-1	TRBJ1-1	.	many	CASRPDLEIYNTEAFF	TGCGCCAGCAGACCCGACCTGGAGATCTATAACACTGAAGCTTTCTTT
TRBV18	TRBJ1-1	.	many	CASSPQRAGAFF	TGTGCCAGCTCACCACAGAGGGCAGGGGCTTTCTTT
TRBV29-1	TRBJ2-1	.	medium-sized	CSVGDVSSYNEQFF	TGCAGCGTTGGGGACGTGAGCTCCTACAATGAGCAGTTCTTC
TRBV5-1	TRBJ2-7	.	many	CASSLTTNYEQYF	TGCGCCAGCAGCTTAACCACCAACTACGAGCAGTACTTC
TRBV29-1	TRBJ1-1	TRBD1	many	CSVGDRLNTEAFF	TGCAGCGTAGGGGACAGATTGAACACTGAAGCTTTCTTT
TRBV21-1	TRBJ2-7	.	many	CASSAPGRSYEQYF	TGTGCCAGCAGCGCTCCGGGACGTTCCTACGAGCAGTACTTC
TRBV10-3	TRBJ2-1	.	many	CAISETVYNEQFF	TGTGCCATCAGTGAGACAGTCTACAATGAGCAGTTCTTC
TRBV25-1	TRBJ2-5	.	many	CASSGVGGGLTQYF	TGTGCCAGCAGTGGGGTCGGAGGGGGCTTGACCCAGTACTTC
TRBV5-6	TRBJ2-1	TRBD2	many	CASSSTSGGALAEQFF	TGTGCCAGCAGCTCAACGAGCGGGGGGGCCCTGGCGGAGCAGTTCTTC
TRBV20-1	TRBJ1-5	.	many	CSAAQGLGQPQHF	TGCAGTGCTGCCCAGGGGTTAGGTCAGCCCCAGCATTTT
TRBV5-1	TRBJ2-7	.	many	CASSVTDSLFYEQYF	TGCGCCAGCAGTGTCACGGACAGCCTATTCTACGAGCAGTACTTC
TRBV29-1	TRBJ2-1	.	many	CSVEENRVHNEQFF	TGCAGCGTTGAAGAGAACCGGGTCCACAATGAGCAGTTCTTC
TRBV10-2	TRBJ1-5	.	many	CASSELGNQPQHF	TGCGCCAGCAGTGAGCTGGGCAATCAGCCCCAGCATTTT
TRBV9	TRBJ2-7	.	many	CASSVTGSYEQYF	TGTGCCAGCAGCGTCACAGGTTCCTACGAGCAGTACTTC
TRBV5-1	TRBJ1-1	TRBD1	many	CASSRAGGNEAFF	TGCGCCAGCAGCCGGGCAGGGGGTAATGAAGCTTTCTTT
TRBV12-3/TRBV12-4	TRBJ2-1	TRBD1	many	CASSGTVHVYNEVQFF	TGTGCCAGCAGTGGGACAGTCCATGTCTACAATGAGGTGCAGTTCTTC